This TCR beta chain is drawn from a study of metastatic and nonmetastatic thyroid tumors. Looking at the study overall: Blood and tumor or nodule tissue repertoires from malignant and benign thyroid patients were compared.

In the original analysis: A distant-metastasis classifier for papillary thyroid cancer was built using CDR3 differences across clinicopathological groups. TCRdb ran MiXCR on the PCR reads. The V and J calls and clone size are TCRdb's, not the authors'. Of approximately 86,000 clones in the sample, around 12% are singletons; the top ten hold more than 7%. Study-wide results and caveats: Malignant thyroid tumors reportedly exceeded benign nodules significantly in TCR beta diversity, with the difference appearing in blood and tumor.

This CDR3 is built from 15 residues. V shed 3 bases and J 4 bases; nucleotides not matched to a gene: 5. Nobody among the patients had been given any treatment before thyroid surgery. This clone showed up many times. The target antigen is unknown. The sequenced sample was tumor tissue. The source is a female donor with papillary thyroid cancer or a benign thyroid nodule (not recorded which). Some clones in this sample may be carry-over from other donors' samples. The rearrangement uses TRBV12-3 or TRBV12-4 and TRBJ2-1; 8 positions agree with TRBD2. As DNA, the CDR3 is TGTGCCAGCAGTTTTCGGGGGGGGGGATACAATGAGCAGTTCTTC. Translated: CASSFRGGGYNEQFF.